This is a list of T cell receptor beta chains from one sample in a study of shared clonotypes between healthy human individuals. Data came from immunoSEQ multiplex PCR; TCRdb stores just in-frame clones and leaves some out. The data hold 2 million to 3 million clones, with 90% to 95% observed a single time. The sequenced sample was naive CD4+ T cells from PBMCs. The receptors were gathered from a man between 18 and 29 years old in good health. Some clones in this sample may be carry-over from other donors' samples. Each CDR3 is given with its conserved first and last residue. A D gene is named only where the DNA matches it firmly. For some rows the clone size is stated as once, few or many, or as a class when expanded; others skip it.

>few|TRBD1|TRBV6-1|TRBJ1-2
TGTGCCAGCAGTGAAATCGGGACAGATGGCTACACCTTC
CASSEIGTDGYTF
>few|NA|TRBV5-1|TRBJ2-3
TGCGCCAGCAGCTTGATTCCCACAGATACGCAGTATTTT
CASSLIPTDTQYF
>NA|TRBD1|TRBV7-2|TRBJ2-3
TGTGCCAGCAGCTTATTAGGGACAGGGGCGGGAGATACGCAGTATTTT
CASSLLGTGAGDTQYF
>NA|TRBD2|TRBV9|TRBJ2-3
TGTGCCAGCAGCGCACTAGCGGAGCCTAGCACAGATACGCAGTATTTT
CASSALAEPSTDTQYF
>NA|TRBD2|TRBV7-3|TRBJ2-2
TGTGCCAGCAGCCGGGGGGTCGCCGGGGAGCTGTTTTTT
CASSRGVAGELFF
>NA|TRBD1|TRBV5-6|TRBJ1-3
TGTGCCAGCAGCCGGATCCGGGACAGGAGCTCTGGAAACACCATATATTTT
CASSRIRDRSSGNTIYF
>NA|NA|TRBV5-1|TRBJ1-3
TGCGCCAGCAGCTCAGGAGCCCTGAGTGGAAACACCATATATTTT
CASSSGALSGNTIYF
>once|TRBD1|TRBV2|TRBJ2-5
TGTGCCAGCACCCTGACAGGGTCCGAGACCCAGTACTTC
CASTLTGSETQYF
>NA|NA|TRBV15|TRBJ1-2
TGTGCCACCAGCAGGCCTGGGGCTGCTGGCTATGGCTACACCTTC
CATSRPGAAGYGYTF
>NA|TRBD1|TRBV11-2|TRBJ2-7
TGTGCCAGCAGCTTAGTGGGACAGGGTGGCGAGCAGTACTTC
CASSLVGQGGEQYF
>NA|NA|TRBV28|TRBJ1-5
TGTGCAACCCGCCGCGCGAATCAGCCCCAGCATTTT
CATRRANQPQHF
>few|TRBD1|TRBV7-2|TRBJ1-2
TGTGCCAGCAGCACAGACAGGGGGCTTAGGGGCTACACCTTC
CASSTDRGLRGYTF
>once|NA|TRBV5-1|TRBJ2-3
TGCGCCAGCAGCTTGCTGTCGACCATAGATACGCAGTATTTT
CASSLLSTIDTQYF
>NA|NA|TRBV6-5|TRBJ1-3
TGTGCCACCGGGGGTAGAGGGGTTGGAAACACCATATATTTT
CATGGRGVGNTIYF
>NA|TRBD1|TRBV10-3|TRBJ1-6
TGTGCCATCAGTGTTGTGGGACAGGGGGATTCACCCCTCCACTTT
CAISVVGQGDSPLHF
>NA|NA|TRBV5-1|TRBJ2-7
TGCGCCAGCAAGGCTACCACAACCTACGAGCAGTACTTC
CASKATTTYEQYF
>NA|NA|TRBV5-5|TRBJ1-1
TGTGCCAGCAGCTTCAGGGCCCTTAACACTGAAGCTTTCTTT
CASSFRALNTEAFF
>NA|TRBD1|TRBV5-1|TRBJ2-3
TGCGCCAGCAGCTTACAGGGGGAGGGCACAGATACGCAGTATTTT
CASSLQGEGTDTQYF
>NA|TRBD2|TRBV29-1|TRBJ2-5
TGCAGCGGTGCTACTAGCGGCGCGTCCCAGTACTTC
CSGATSGASQYF
>NA|NA|TRBV6-1|TRBJ1-3
TGTGCCAGCAGTGACAGTCGCCGCCGAAACACCATATATTTT
CASSDSRRRNTIYF
>NA|TRBD1|TRBV2|TRBJ1-5
TGTGCCAGCAGGAAAGGGACAGGGGAATGGCCCCAGCATTTT
CASRKGTGEWPQHF
>NA|TRBD2|TRBV10-3|TRBJ2-1
TGTGCCATCAGGACTAGCGGGAGGGCCGATGAGCAGTTCTTC
CAIRTSGRADEQFF
>NA|TRBD2|TRBV2|TRBJ2-1
TGTGCCAGCCTACGTAGCGGGAATAGTAATGAGCAGTTCTTC
CASLRSGNSNEQFF
>NA|TRBD2|TRBV5-1|TRBJ2-7
TGCGCCAGCAGCCTTCTAGCGGGAGCCCACTACGAGCAGTACTTC
CASSLLAGAHYEQYF
>NA|NA|TRBV7-2|TRBJ1-5
TGTGCCAGCAGCACACGCAGCAATCAGCCCCAGCATTTT
CASSTRSNQPQHF
>NA|NA|TRBV11-2|TRBJ1-4
TGTGCCAGCATGGGGGGCTCTGACGAAAAACTGTTTTTT
CASMGGSDEKLFF
>NA|TRBD1|TRBV6-6|TRBJ2-7
TGTGCCAGCAGTCCTCGACAGGGCCCTGGGGACGAGCAGTACTTC
CASSPRQGPGDEQYF
>NA|TRBD2|TRBV28|TRBJ2-3
TGTGCCAGCAGTCCTACGAGCGGGAGGGCCAAAGATACGCAGTATTTT
CASSPTSGRAKDTQYF
>NA|NA|TRBV11-2|TRBJ2-3
TGTGCCAGCAGCTCCCCCCAAGATACGCAGTATTTT
CASSSPQDTQYF
>NA|TRBD1|TRBV5-1|TRBJ2-5
TGCGCCAGCAGCTTAAGGGGGCACAGTGGAGAGACCCAGTACTTC
CASSLRGHSGETQYF
>NA|TRBD1|TRBV7-2|TRBJ1-5
TGTGCCAGCAGCCGGGACAGGGCTGGCAATCAGCCCCAGCATTTT
CASSRDRAGNQPQHF
>once|NA|TRBV30|TRBJ1-5
TGTGCCTGGAGTGTAGGGGATCAGCCCCAGCATTTT
CAWSVGDQPQHF
>NA|TRBD1|TRBV5-8|TRBJ1-5
TGTGCCAGCAGCTTGGCACAGGGGGCTATTCAGCCCCAGCATTTT
CASSLAQGAIQPQHF
>NA|NA|TRBV28|TRBJ1-3
TGTGCCAGCAGTTTACCTGGGAGCTCTGGAAACACCATATATTTT
CASSLPGSSGNTIYF
>once|NA|TRBV28|TRBJ2-1
TGTGCCAGGACCTCGGTGGTCCGGGTTTACAATGAGCAGTTCTTC
CARTSVVRVYNEQFF
>NA|NA|TRBV2|TRBJ1-5
TGTGCCAGCAGTGAACCCCTCGGACGGTCAAGGGCCTTAGATCAGCCCCAGCATTTT
CASSEPLGRSRALDQPQHF
>NA|NA|TRBV27|TRBJ1-6
TGTGCCAGCACCTCCGGGACCCTTGCGGGCTCACCCCTCCACTTT
CASTSGTLAGSPLHF
>NA|TRBD1|TRBV27|TRBJ1-1
TGTGCCAGCAGTCCTCCCGGACAGGGGGCAAGATCTTTCTTT
CASSPPGQGARSFF
>NA|NA|TRBV9|TRBJ2-5
TGTGCCAGCAGCGACGGCAGCCAAGAGACCCAGTACTTC
CASSDGSQETQYF
>NA|TRBD2|TRBV5-1|TRBJ2-7
TGCGCCAGCAGCTTGACTAGCGGGAGTCACGAGCAGTACTTC
CASSLTSGSHEQYF
>NA|NA|TRBV19|TRBJ2-6
TGTGCCAGTAGTATAGGACACTCTGGGGCCAACGTCCTGACTTTC
CASSIGHSGANVLTF
>NA|NA|TRBV18|TRBJ2-2
TGTGCCAGCTCACCACTGGCCAGTAACACCGGGGAGCTGTTTTTT
CASSPLASNTGELFF
>few|NA|TRBV27|TRBJ1-2
TGTGCCAGTCAATCGGGGTCCCCGGTGGATGGCTACACCTTC
CASQSGSPVDGYTF
>NA|NA|TRBV5-1|TRBJ2-2
TGCGCCAGCAGCGCGAACACCGGGGAGCTGTTTTTT
CASSANTGELFF
>NA|NA|TRBV6-5|TRBJ1-2
TGTGCCAGCAGTTACTCGTTCGTGAGTTCTCCTGGCTACACCTTC
CASSYSFVSSPGYTF
>NA|NA|TRBV7-2|TRBJ2-5
TGTGCCAGCAGCGCTGGGACCGACCAAGAGACCCAGTACTTC
CASSAGTDQETQYF
>NA|TRBD2|TRBV28|TRBJ2-7
TGTGCCAGCAGTTCCCCCAAAGCGGGATCTCGTGAGCAGTACTTC
CASSSPKAGSREQYF
>NA|NA|TRBV19|TRBJ1-5
TGTGCCAGTAGCACCAAGGGGGGAGGCAATCAGCCCCAGCATTTT
CASSTKGGGNQPQHF
>NA|NA|TRBV27|TRBJ1-5
TGTGCCAGCAGTCCGGGTTTTAGCAATCAGCCCCAGCATTTT
CASSPGFSNQPQHF
>NA|NA|TRBV4-3|TRBJ2-2
TGCGCCAGCAGCCAAGATAACCGGGGGCCTGCCGGGGAGCTGTTTTTT
CASSQDNRGPAGELFF
>NA|NA|TRBV6-1|TRBJ1-1
TGTGCCAGCTCTCAGATAATGATGAACACTGAAGCTTTCTTT
CASSQIMMNTEAFF
>NA|TRBD1|TRBV27|TRBJ1-1
TGTGCCAGCACCCAATCGACAGGGGGGGGGAACACTGAAGCTTTCTTT
CASTQSTGGGNTEAFF
>NA|TRBD1|TRBV7-6|TRBJ2-3
TGTGCCAGCAGCTTAGTGGGACAGAACACAGATACGCAGTATTTT
CASSLVGQNTDTQYF